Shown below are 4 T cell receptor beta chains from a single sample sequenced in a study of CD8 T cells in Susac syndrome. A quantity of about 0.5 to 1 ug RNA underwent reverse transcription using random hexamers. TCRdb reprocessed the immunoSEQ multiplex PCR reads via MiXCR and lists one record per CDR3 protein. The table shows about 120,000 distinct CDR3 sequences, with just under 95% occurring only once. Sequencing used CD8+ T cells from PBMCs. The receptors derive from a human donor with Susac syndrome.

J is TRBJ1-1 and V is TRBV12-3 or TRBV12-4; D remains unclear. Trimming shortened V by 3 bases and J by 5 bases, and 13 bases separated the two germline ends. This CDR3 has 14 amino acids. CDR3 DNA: TGTGCCAGCAGTTTGGCAGCCCTGGGGACTGAAGCTTTCTTT. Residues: CASSLAALGTEAFF.

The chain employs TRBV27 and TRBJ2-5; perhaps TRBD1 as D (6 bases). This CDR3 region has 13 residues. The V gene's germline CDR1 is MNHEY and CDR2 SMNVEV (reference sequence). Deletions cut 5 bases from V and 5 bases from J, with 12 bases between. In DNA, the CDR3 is TGTGCCAGCAGTGCCCGGACAGTCGAGACCCAGTACTTC. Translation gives CASSARTVETQYF.

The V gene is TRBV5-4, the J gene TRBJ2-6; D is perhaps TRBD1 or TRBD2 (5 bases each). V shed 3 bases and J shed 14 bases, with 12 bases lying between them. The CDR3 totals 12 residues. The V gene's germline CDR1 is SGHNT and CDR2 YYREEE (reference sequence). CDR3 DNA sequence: TGTGCCAGCAGCTCTGGGACCGTCTTCCTGACTTTC. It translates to CASSSGTVFLTF.

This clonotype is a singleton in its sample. The CDR3 loop reads CASSRQPSNTGELFF. The CDR3 DNA follows: TGTGCCAGCAGCCGACAGCCCTCGAACACCGGGGAGCTGTTTTTT. This chain uses TRBV3-1 with TRBJ2-2; D might be TRBD1 (5 bases). CDR3 length equals 15 residues. V dropped 4 bases and J dropped 0 bases, with 9 bases sitting between them. Germline V gene data show CDR1 as LGHDT and CDR2 as YNNKEL (reference sequence). The whole variable domain, remainder taken from reference TRBV3-1 and TRBJ2-2, is DTAVSQTPKYLVTQMGNDKSIKCEQNLGHDTMYWYKQDSKKFLKIMFSYNNKELIINETVPNRFSPKSPDKAHLNLHINSLELGDSAVYFCASSRQPSNTGELFFGEGSRLTVL.